Reported below is one TCR beta chain. Some clones are missing from TCRdb's copy, which holds only in-frame ones; the method was immunoSEQ multiplex PCR. The sample consists of 150,000 to 200,000 clones, 91% of them appearing once. This entry comes from a study of control samples from healthy donors and cancer patients. Sequenced: blood. This TCR came from a woman in her thirties in good health.

The DNA for the CDR3 is TGTGCCAGCAGGAGGGAATGGGGCTACACCTTC. This encodes CASRREWGYTF. The genes are TRBV2 and TRBJ1-2, with D unclear. CDR3 length equals 11 residues. Trimming left V 6 bases short and J 8 bases short, with 10 bases between. From germline, CDR1 is SNHLY and CDR2 FYNNEI.